The clone carrying this T cell receptor (beta chain) was counted a few times. Its antigen is unknown. This record comes from a study of beta chain features in type 1 diabetes. The CDR3 length is 15 residues. In germline, CDR1 is SGHRS, CDR2 YFSETQ. The V end was cut by 5 bases, the J end by 0 bases, with 15 bases between. Whole-study results and caveats: Relative to healthy donors, patients appeared to have naive, central memory and Treg TCRB repertoires that were more similar.

Expressed TCRB transcripts got sequenced, as all isolated RNA was reverse transcribed. Using immunoSEQ multiplex PCR, the repertoire was profiled, and TCRdb retains in-frame clones only, with some absent. The sample holds under 800,000 clones, less than 20% seen once. The material sequenced was naive CD4+ T cells from blood. The receptor was derived from a man between 18 and 29 years old in good health. V usage is TRBV5-1 and J usage is TRBJ2-7; D might be TRBD2 (5 bases). CDR3 loop: CASRVETGSSYEQYF. The CDR3 DNA follows: TGCGCCAGCAGGGTTGAAACGGGGAGCTCCTACGAGCAGTACTTC.